Given below is one TCR beta chain in context. Its matching antigen is unknown. Several immunoSEQ plates received, in even portions, the genomic DNA of each subset. Study processing details: In the immunoSEQ data, sequences were junction-only and lacked quality scores, so filtering differed. Profiling relied on immunoSEQ multiplex PCR, and the TCRdb table lists in-frame clones only, not all of them. For V, J and clone size, that table is used; D and trimming come from the DNA. The table lists about 2.3 million clones, under 95% of them singletons. The sample belongs to a study of shared clonotypes between healthy human individuals. Study-wide results and limits: Genetic and exposure-history diversity was limited by the few donors.

The CDR3 extends over 15 amino acids. With V trimmed by 0 bases and J by 3 bases, 0 bases remained unmatched. The TCR sequence derives from a man between 18 and 35 years old in good health. Some clones in this sample may be carry-over from other donors' samples. The chain employs TRBV5-3 and TRBJ2-2, with 9 bases identical to TRBD2. TRBV5-3 is marked as an open reading frame, function uncertain. The sequencing sample was made of naive CD4+ T cells from PBMCs. Subset given: CD45RA+ positively selected. The CDR3 bases are TGTGCCAGAAGCTTGGGACTAGCGGACACCGGGGAGCTGTTTTTT. Its protein product is CARSLGLADTGELFF.